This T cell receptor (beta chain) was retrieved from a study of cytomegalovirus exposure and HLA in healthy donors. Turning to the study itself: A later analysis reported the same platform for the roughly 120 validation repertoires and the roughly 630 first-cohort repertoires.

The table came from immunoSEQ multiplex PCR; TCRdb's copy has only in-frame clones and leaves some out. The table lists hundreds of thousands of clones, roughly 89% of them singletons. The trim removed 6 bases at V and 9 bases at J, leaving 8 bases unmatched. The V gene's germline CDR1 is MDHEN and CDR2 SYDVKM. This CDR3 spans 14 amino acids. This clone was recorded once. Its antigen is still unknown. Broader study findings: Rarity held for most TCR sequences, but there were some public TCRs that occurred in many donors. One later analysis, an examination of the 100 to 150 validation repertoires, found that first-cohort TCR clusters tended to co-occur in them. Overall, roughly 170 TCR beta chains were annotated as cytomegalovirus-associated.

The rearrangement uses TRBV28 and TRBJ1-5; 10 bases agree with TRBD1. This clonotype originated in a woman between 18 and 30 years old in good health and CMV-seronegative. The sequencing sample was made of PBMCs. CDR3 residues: CASSPGQGLRPQHF. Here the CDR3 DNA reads TGTGCCAGCAGCCCGGGACAGGGGCTTCGGCCCCAGCATTTT.